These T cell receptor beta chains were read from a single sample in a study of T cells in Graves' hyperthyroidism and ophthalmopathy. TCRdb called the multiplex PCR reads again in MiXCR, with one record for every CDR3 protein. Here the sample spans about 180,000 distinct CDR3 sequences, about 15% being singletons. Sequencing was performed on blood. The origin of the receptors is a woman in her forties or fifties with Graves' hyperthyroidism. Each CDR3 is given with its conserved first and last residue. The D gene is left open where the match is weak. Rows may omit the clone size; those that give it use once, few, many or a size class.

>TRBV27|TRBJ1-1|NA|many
TGTGCCAGCAGTTTAGCATCCGGGGGCACTGAAGCTTTCTTT
CASSLASGGTEAFF
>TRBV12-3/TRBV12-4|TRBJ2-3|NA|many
TGTGCCAGCTTACGGATAAATACGCAGTATTTT
CASLRINTQYF
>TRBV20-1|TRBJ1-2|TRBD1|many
TGCAGTGCTTCTTTTTACCAGGGGGCGAACAATGGCTACACCTTC
CSASFYQGANNGYTF
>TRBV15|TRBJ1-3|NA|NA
TGTGCCACCAGCAGGGACAGAGGCTCTGGAAACACCATATATTTT
CATSRDRGSGNTIYF
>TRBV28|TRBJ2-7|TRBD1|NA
TGTGCCAGCAGTATTACAGGGGGCCGGCGCGAGCAGTACTTC
CASSITGGRREQYF
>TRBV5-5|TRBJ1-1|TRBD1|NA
TGTGCCAGCAGCCACCTCCTAACAGGGGGGACTGAAGCTTTCTTT
CASSHLLTGGTEAFF
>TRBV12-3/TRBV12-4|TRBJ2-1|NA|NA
TGTGCCAGCAGTTCGGACCTATCCGGTGAGCAGTTCTTC
CASSSDLSGEQFF
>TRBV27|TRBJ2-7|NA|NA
TGTGCCAGCAGTTCTGGCGGGGGCCTCGACGAGCAGTACTTC
CASSSGGGLDEQYF
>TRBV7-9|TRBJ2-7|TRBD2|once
TGTGCCAGCAGGAAGGAGCGGGGCTCCTACGAGCAGTACTTC
CASRKERGSYEQYF
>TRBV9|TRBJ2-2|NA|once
TGTGCCAGCAGCGTGCAGGGAGACACCGGGGAGCTGTTTTTT
CASSVQGDTGELFF
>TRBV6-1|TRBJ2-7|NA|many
TGTGCCAGCAGTGACGGGACGGAGGTCCACGAGCAGTACTTC
CASSDGTEVHEQYF
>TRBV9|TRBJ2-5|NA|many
TGTGCCAGCAGCGTAGAGGGAGAGACCCAGTACTTC
CASSVEGETQYF
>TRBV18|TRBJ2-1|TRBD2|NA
TGTGCCAGCTCACCACCTTCTCTAGCGGGGGGGGCCAATGAGCAGTTCTTC
CASSPPSLAGGANEQFF
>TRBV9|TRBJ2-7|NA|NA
TGTGCCAGCAGCGGAGGCCCGTCGGGCAAGCCCTTTGAGCAGTACTTC
CASSGGPSGKPFEQYF
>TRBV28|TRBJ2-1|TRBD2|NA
TGTGCCAGCAGAACCGGGACTAGCGGGAGGAGATTTCACCACGAGCAGTTCTTC
CASRTGTSGRRFHHEQFF
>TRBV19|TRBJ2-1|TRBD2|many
TGTGCCAGTAGTGCCAGCCGGACTAGCGGGGGGCAGTTCTTC
CASSASRTSGGQFF
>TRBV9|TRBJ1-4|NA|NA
TGTGCCAGCAGCCTCGCGGACGTTGCAACTAATGAAAAACTGTTTTTT
CASSLADVATNEKLFF
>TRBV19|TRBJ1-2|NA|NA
TGTGCCAGTAGTCTGGGAGGCAAACCCGCGACGGGCTACACCTTC
CASSLGGKPATGYTF
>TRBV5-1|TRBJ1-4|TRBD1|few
TGCGCCAGCAGAAAAGACAGGGCTGCAACTAATGAAAAACTGTTTTTT
CASRKDRAATNEKLFF
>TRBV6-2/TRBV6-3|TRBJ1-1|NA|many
TGTGCCAGCATCCCCCAGGGGTCCCGCACTGAAGCTTTCTTT
CASIPQGSRTEAFF
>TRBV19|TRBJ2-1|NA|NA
TGTGCCAGTAGCCCCGAGGCCCCCCTCTACAATGAGCAGTTCTTC
CASSPEAPLYNEQFF
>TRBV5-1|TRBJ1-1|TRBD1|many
TGCGCCAGCAGCCCGGGACAGTACACTGAAGCTTTCTTT
CASSPGQYTEAFF
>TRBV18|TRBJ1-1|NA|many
TGTGCCAGCTCACCAGAGACAGGCTTAGACACTGAAGCTTTCTTT
CASSPETGLDTEAFF
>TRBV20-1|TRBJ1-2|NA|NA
TGCACCCTAAATGGGACCGCTCCTAACTATGGCTACACCTTC
CTLNGTAPNYGYTF
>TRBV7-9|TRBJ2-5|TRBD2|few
TGTGCCACTCCGGGACTAGCGGGGGAAGAGACCCAGTACTTC
CATPGLAGEETQYF
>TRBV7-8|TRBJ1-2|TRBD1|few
TGTGCCAGCAGCTTAGCGAACAGGGGGCTGAAGGACTATGGCTACACCTTC
CASSLANRGLKDYGYTF
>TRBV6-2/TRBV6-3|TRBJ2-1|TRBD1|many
TGTGCCAGCAGTGTACAGGGGGCCTACAATGAGCAGTTCTTC
CASSVQGAYNEQFF
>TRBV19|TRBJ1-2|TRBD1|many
TGTGCCAGTAGTTCCGGGACAGGGGCCTTCCTCCGCTATGGCTACACCTTC
CASSSGTGAFLRYGYTF
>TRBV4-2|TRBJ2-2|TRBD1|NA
TGTGCCAGCAGCACACAGGGGCCGGACACCGGGGAGCTGTTTTTT
CASSTQGPDTGELFF
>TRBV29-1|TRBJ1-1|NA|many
TGCAGCGTTGTAGGGGATTGGGGCGGTGAAGCTTTCTTT
CSVVGDWGGEAFF
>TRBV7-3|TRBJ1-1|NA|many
TGTGCCAGCAGCCGCGTGGCGAACACTGAAGCTTTCTTT
CASSRVANTEAFF
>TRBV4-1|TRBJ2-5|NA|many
TGCGCCAGCAGCCAAGATCCGGGGGCGGAGACCCAGTACTTC
CASSQDPGAETQYF
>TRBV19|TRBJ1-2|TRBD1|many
TGTGCCAGTAGTATCGACAGGGTCACTTTCTATGGCTACACCTTC
CASSIDRVTFYGYTF
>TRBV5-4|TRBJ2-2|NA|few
TGTGCCAGCAGCTTAGCTGAAGCAATGAACACCGGGGAGCTGTTTTTT
CASSLAEAMNTGELFF
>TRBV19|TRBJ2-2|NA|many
TGTGCCAGTACCGCCCAGGGAGGGGGGAACACCGGGGAGCTGTTTTTT
CASTAQGGGNTGELFF
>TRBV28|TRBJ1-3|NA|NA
TGTGCCAGCAGTTCCCCGGCAGGGAGGACGGGAAACACCATATATTTT
CASSSPAGRTGNTIYF
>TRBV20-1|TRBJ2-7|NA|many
TGCAGTGCTAGAGACCCTGGGCGGTACTACGAGCAGTACTTC
CSARDPGRYYEQYF
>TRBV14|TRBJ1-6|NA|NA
TGTGCCAGCAGCCAAGGGTCCAATTCACCCCTCCACTTT
CASSQGSNSPLHF
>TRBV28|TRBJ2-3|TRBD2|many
TGTGCCAGCACCCCCGCGGGAGGGTGGAAGGCAGATACGCAGTATTTT
CASTPAGGWKADTQYF